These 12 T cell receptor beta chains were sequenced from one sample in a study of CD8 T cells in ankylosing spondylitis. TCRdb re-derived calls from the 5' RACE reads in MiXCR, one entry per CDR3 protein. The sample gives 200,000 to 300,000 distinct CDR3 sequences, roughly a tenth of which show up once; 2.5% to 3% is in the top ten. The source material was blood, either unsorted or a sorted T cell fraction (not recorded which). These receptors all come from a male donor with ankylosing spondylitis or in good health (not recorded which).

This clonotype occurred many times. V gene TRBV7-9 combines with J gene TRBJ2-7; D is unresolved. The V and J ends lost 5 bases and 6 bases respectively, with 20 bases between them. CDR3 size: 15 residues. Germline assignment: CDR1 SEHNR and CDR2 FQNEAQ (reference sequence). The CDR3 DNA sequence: TGTGCCAGCAGCCCCGAGGCAGTTCGGGTACGCGAGCAGTACTTC. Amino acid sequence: CASSPEAVRVREQYF.

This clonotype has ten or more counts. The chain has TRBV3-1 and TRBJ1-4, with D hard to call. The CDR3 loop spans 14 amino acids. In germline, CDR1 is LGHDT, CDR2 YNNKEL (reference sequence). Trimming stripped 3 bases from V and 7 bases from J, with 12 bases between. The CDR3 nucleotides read TGTGCCAGCAGCCAGTTGGGTAGGGTTGAAAAACTGTTTTTT. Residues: CASSQLGRVEKLFF.

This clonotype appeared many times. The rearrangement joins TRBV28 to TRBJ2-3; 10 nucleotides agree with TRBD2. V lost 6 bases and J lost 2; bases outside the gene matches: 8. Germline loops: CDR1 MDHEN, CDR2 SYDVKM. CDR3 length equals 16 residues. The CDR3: CASRSPGLANTDTQYF. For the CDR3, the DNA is TGTGCCAGCAGAAGCCCGGGACTAGCGAACACAGATACGCAGTATTTT.

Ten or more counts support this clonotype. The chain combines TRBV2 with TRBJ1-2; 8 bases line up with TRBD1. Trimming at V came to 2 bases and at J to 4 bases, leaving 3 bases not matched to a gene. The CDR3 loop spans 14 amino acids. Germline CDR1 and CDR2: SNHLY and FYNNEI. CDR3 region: CASSETGTGYGYTF. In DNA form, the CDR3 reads TGTGCCAGCAGTGAAACCGGGACAGGCTATGGCTACACCTTC. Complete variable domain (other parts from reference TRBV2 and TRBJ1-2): EPEVTQTPSHQVTQMGQEVILRCVPISNHLYFYWYRQILGQKVEFLVSFYNNEISEKSEIFDDQFSVERPDGSNFTLKIRSTKLEDSAMYFCASSETGTGYGYTFGSGTRLTVV.

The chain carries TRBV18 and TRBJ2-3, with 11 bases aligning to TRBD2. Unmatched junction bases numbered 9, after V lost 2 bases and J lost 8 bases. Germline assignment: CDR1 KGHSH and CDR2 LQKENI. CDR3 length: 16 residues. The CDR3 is CASSPGTSGTGSTQYF. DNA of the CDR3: TGTGCCAGCTCACCAGGGACTAGCGGTACAGGAAGTACGCAGTATTTT.

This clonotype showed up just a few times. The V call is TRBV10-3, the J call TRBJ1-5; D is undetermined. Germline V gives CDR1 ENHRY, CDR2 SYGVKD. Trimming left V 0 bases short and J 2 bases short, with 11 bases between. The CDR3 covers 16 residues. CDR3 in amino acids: CAISESNGLGNQPQHF. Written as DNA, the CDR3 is TGTGCCATCAGTGAGTCGAACGGATTGGGCAATCAGCCCCAGCATTTT.

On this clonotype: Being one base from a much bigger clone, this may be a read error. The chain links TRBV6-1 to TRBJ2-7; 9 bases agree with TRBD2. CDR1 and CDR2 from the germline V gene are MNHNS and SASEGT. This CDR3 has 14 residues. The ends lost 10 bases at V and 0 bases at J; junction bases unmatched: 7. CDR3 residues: CANNRLADSYEQYF. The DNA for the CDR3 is TGTGCCAACAATCGACTAGCGGACTCCTACGAGCAGTACTTC.

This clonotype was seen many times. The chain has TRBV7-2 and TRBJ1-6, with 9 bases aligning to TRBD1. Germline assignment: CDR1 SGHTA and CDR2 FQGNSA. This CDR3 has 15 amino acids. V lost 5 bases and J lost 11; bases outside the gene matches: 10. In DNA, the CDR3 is TGTGCCAGCAGCCACCTCCTGACAGGGGGTGCACCCCTCCACTTT. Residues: CASSHLLTGGAPLHF.

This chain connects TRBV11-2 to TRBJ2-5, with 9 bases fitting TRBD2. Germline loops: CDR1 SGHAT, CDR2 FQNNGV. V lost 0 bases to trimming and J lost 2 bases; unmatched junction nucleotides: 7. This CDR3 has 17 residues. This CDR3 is CASSLEVGLAIQETQYF. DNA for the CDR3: TGTGCCAGCAGCTTAGAAGTAGGACTAGCGATTCAAGAGACCCAGTACTTC.

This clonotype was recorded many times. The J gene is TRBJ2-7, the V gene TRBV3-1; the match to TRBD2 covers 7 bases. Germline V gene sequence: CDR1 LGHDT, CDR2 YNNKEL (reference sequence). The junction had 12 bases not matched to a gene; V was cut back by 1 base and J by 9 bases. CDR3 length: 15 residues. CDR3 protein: CASSQVGAGPAGQYF. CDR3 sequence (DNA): TGTGCCAGCAGCCAAGTCGGAGCGGGGCCGGCGGGGCAGTACTTC.

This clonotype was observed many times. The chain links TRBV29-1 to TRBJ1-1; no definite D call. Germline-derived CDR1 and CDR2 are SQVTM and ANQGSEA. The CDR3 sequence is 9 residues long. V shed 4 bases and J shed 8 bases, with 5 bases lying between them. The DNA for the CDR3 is TGCAGCGTTGGTCCAGAAGCTTTCTTT. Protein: CSVGPEAFF.

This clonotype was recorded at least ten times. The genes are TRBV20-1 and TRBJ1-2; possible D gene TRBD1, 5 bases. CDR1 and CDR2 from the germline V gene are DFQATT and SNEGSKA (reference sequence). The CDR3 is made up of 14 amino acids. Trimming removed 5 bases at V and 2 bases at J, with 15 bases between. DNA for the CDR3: TGCAGTGCTCCTCTTACGACAGCGAACTATGGCTACACCTTC. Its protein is CSAPLTTANYGYTF.